This T cell receptor (beta chain) was documented in a study of blood T cell repertoires in COVID-19. Looking at the study overall: Acute and convalescent COVID-19 samples came from the United States, Italy and Spain.

Trimming removed 4 bases at V and 6 bases at J, with 16 bases between. Per germline, CDR1 SEHNR and CDR2 FQNEAQ (reference sequence). This CDR3 spans 15 amino acids. Produced via immunoSEQ multiplex PCR; TCRdb's table is partial and in-frame only. The profile shows 200,000 to 250,000 clones, roughly 84% of them singletons. The chain joins TRBV7-9 to TRBJ1-5; D gene uncertain. The TCR originated in a woman older than 75 with active or convalescent COVID-19. Sequenced material: peripheral blood. CDR3 DNA: TGTGCCAGCAGCTCGTCGCGGGTGGGAAGTCAGCCCCAGCATTTT. Amino acids: CASSSSRVGSQPQHF.